A single sample gave rise to the 18 T cell receptor beta chains below, sequenced in a study of vaccination and CD4 T cells after COVID-19. Treatment meaning: roughly 10-day PBMC culture with coronavirus spike peptide pools or control peptides (ViraFEST assay). Antigen specificity for these receptors is unknown. Cultured CD4+ T cell DNA underwent sequencing with the Oncomine TCR Beta short-read assay. TCRdb ran MiXCR on the PCR reads and lists one entry per CDR3 protein. The sample includes about 14,000 distinct CDR3 sequences, about 64% seen only once; the top ten take roughly 6.4%. The sample consisted of CD4+ T cells from blood, cultured in vitro. These receptors came from a human donor who had recovered from COVID-19.

This clonotype has only a few counts. The V gene is TRBV6-1, the J gene TRBJ2-3, with 8 bases lining up with TRBD2. Germline V gene lookup returns CDR1 MNHNS and CDR2 SASEGT. Trimming cost V 5 bases and J 0 bases; bases outside gene matches: 7. The CDR3 sequence is 16 residues long. CDR3 in amino acids: CASSLLTSASTDTQYF. The CDR3, as DNA: TGTGCCAGCAGTCTCCTGACTAGCGCCAGCACAGATACGCAGTATTTT.

This sequence joins TRBV7-8 and TRBJ2-7; possible D gene TRBD1, 6 bases. The CDR3 consists of 14 residues. The germline V and J ends were trimmed by 4 bases and 2 bases, with 12 bases remaining between them. Germline assignment: CDR1 SGHVS and CDR2 FQNEAQ. Here the CDR3 DNA reads TGTGCCAGCAGCTCACAACAGGGTACCTACGAGCAGTACTTC. The encoded protein is CASSSQQGTYEQYF.

This clonotype came up once. The rearrangement uses TRBV7-6 and TRBJ1-5; D unresolved. CDR1 and CDR2 (germline): SGHVS, FNYEAQ. V shed 1 base and J shed 9 bases, with 10 bases lying between them. CDR3 length: 13 residues. CDR3: CASSLDYWGPQHF. CDR3 bases: TGTGCCAGCAGCTTAGACTACTGGGGGCCCCAGCATTTT. The variable domain in full, completed from reference TRBV7-6 and TRBJ1-5, reads GAGVSQSPRYKVTKRGQDVALRCDPISGHVSLYWYRQALGQGPEFLTYFNYEAQQDKSGLPNDRFSAERPEGSISTLTIQRTEQRDSAMYRCASSLDYWGPQHFGDGTRLSIL.

There are a few counts of this clonotype. The chain combines TRBV7-2 with TRBJ2-7, with a weak D call TRBD2 (6 bases). Trimming shortened V by 5 bases and J by 3 bases, and 17 bases separated the two germline ends. Germline V gene data show CDR1 as SGHTA and CDR2 as FQGNSA. The CDR3 totals 15 residues. CDR3 coding DNA: TGTGCCAGCAGCGATCCGGGGGAAACTAACTACGAGCAGTACTTC. This sequence encodes CASSDPGETNYEQYF.

The chain is built from TRBV4-1 and TRBJ1-5, with TRBD1 matching over 7 bases. Germline CDR1 MGHRA, CDR2 YSYEKL. With 3 bases clipped from V and 6 bases from J, the junction kept 8 bases outside the gene matches. The CDR3 extends over 15 amino acids. Here the CDR3 DNA reads TGCGCCAGCAGCCAGGGTGACAGGGATGGTCAGCCCCAGCATTTT. Translation gives CASSQGDRDGQPQHF.

This clonotype was detected a few times. The junction does not match germline at one end; this may be a read error. The chain employs TRBV28 and TRBJ2-7; 10 bases are shared with TRBD1. Per germline, CDR1 MDHEN and CDR2 SYDVKM. This CDR3 has 13 amino acids. The CDR3 region is CASSSGTGAITNF. CDR3 DNA sequence: TGTGCCAGCAGTTCTGGGACAGGGGCGATTACGAACTTC.

J is TRBJ2-7 and V is TRBV20-1; TRBD1 might be the D (6 bases). The CDR3 length is 13 residues. Trimming shortened V by 7 bases and J by 1 base, and 14 bases separated the two germline ends. CDR1 DFQATT and CDR2 SNEGSKA come from the germline V gene (reference sequence). The chain's CDR3 is CSVRQDASYEQYF. DNA for the CDR3: TGCAGTGTGAGACAGGACGCTTCCTACGAGCAGTACTTC.

The chain couples TRBV28 to TRBJ1-5; D is possibly TRBD1 (5 bases). Germline CDR1 MDHEN, CDR2 SYDVKM. Trimming took 3 bases from V and 6 from J, leaving 12 bases between them. The CDR3 covers 14 residues. CDR3 sequence: CASSLGGDGQPQHF. DNA for the CDR3: TGTGCCAGCAGTTTGGGGGGGGACGGTCAGCCCCAGCATTTT.

V is TRBV6-1 and J is TRBJ1-1; D not resolved. Germline CDR1 MNHNS, CDR2 SASEGT. This CDR3 contains 13 residues. V lost 11 bases to trimming and J lost 1 base, with 14 bases between them. The CDR3 protein is CASRRPQNTEAFF. CDR3 in DNA: TGTGCCTCCCGACGGCCACAGAACACTGAAGCTTTCTTT.

V gene TRBV6-1 combines with J gene TRBJ2-5; perhaps TRBD2 as D (5 bases). Germline assignment: CDR1 MNHNS and CDR2 SASEGT. V dropped 4 bases and J dropped 4 bases, with 10 bases sitting between them. The CDR3 runs to 13 residues. CDR3 sequence reads: CASSGDRGETQYF. The CDR3 DNA is TGTGCCAGCAGTGGGGATCGGGGAGAGACCCAGTACTTC.

V gene TRBV5-1 combines with J gene TRBJ1-1; the D gene is possibly TRBD1 (5 bases). The CDR3 has 15 residues. From germline, CDR1 is SGHRS and CDR2 YFSETQ. Trimming took off 0 bases at V and 1 base at J, with 10 bases between the two ends. The CDR3 DNA is TGCGCCAGCAGCTTGGGCGGGACGGGGAACACTGAAGCTTTCTTT. Translated: CASSLGGTGNTEAFF.

This clonotype has only a few counts. This chain uses TRBV20-1 with TRBJ2-1; D might be TRBD1 or TRBD2, each matching 5 bases. Germline-derived CDR1 and CDR2 are DFQATT and SNEGSKA (reference sequence). The ends were cut back, 5 bases at V and 8 bases at J, with 19 bases in the middle. There are 14 residues in the CDR3. The CDR3 DNA is TGCAGTGCTCGGGGACGTTTGGGAACGGATGAGCAGTTCTTC. Its protein product is CSARGRLGTDEQFF.

This clonotype was counted between two and nine times. The chain carries TRBV10-3 and TRBJ1-1, with D perhaps matching TRBD1 (5 bases). Trimming left V 6 bases short and J 3 bases short, with 8 bases between. This CDR3 comprises 12 residues. The germline V gene encodes CDR1 ENHRY and CDR2 SYGVKD. The CDR3 is CAIRGDYTEAFF. For the CDR3, the DNA is TGTGCCATCAGGGGGGATTACACTGAAGCTTTCTTT.

CDR3 nucleotide sequence: TGTGCCAGCAGTCCCACGGACGTCTCGGTTACCTACGAGCAGTACTTC. As protein: CASSPTDVSVTYEQYF. The rearrangement links TRBV27 to TRBJ2-7; D remains ambiguous. The CDR3 is 16 residues long. The germline V and J ends were trimmed by 5 bases and 2 bases, with 19 bases remaining between them. From germline, CDR1 is MNHEY and CDR2 SMNVEV (reference sequence).

The V and J genes are TRBV6-2 or TRBV6-3 and TRBJ2-5, with 7 bases identical to TRBD2. J was trimmed by 2 bases and V by 2 bases; bases with no gene match: 2. The CDR3 spans 14 residues. The germline CDR1 and CDR2 sequences are MNHEY and SVGEGT. The CDR3 bases are TGTGCCAGCAGTTACGACGGGAGGCAAGAGACCCAGTACTTC. Its translation: CASSYDGRQETQYF.

This clonotype has more than one count but fewer than ten. The chain carries TRBV7-8 and TRBJ1-2; TRBD1 might be the D (6 bases). The CDR3 sequence is 16 residues long. Trimming removed 2 bases at V and 4 bases at J, with 17 bases between. The germline V gene encodes CDR1 SGHVS and CDR2 FQNEAQ. CDR3 region: CASSLNEGGLGYGYTF. As DNA, the CDR3 is TGTGCCAGCAGCTTAAATGAGGGGGGGCTGGGCTATGGCTACACCTTC.

This clonotype was seen a few times. The V gene is TRBV27, the J gene TRBJ2-7; 8 positions match TRBD2. Germline lookup yields CDR1 MNHEY and CDR2 SMNVEV (reference sequence). CDR3 length equals 14 residues. V shed 8 bases, J shed 4 bases, and the junction held 10 bases outside the gene matches. CDR3 region: CASGRSQREYEQYF. As DNA, the CDR3 is TGTGCCAGCGGACGGTCCCAGCGGGAGTACGAGCAGTACTTC.

The gene calls are TRBV6-2 or TRBV6-3 and TRBJ1-2, with TRBD1 matching over 9 bases. V shed 2 bases and J 2 bases; nucleotides not matched to a gene: 3. The CDR3 runs to 15 residues. From germline, CDR1 is MNHEY and CDR2 SVGEGT. The CDR3 DNA is TGTGCCAGCAGTTACCCGGGACAGGGAAACTATGGCTACACCTTC. Translating it yields CASSYPGQGNYGYTF.